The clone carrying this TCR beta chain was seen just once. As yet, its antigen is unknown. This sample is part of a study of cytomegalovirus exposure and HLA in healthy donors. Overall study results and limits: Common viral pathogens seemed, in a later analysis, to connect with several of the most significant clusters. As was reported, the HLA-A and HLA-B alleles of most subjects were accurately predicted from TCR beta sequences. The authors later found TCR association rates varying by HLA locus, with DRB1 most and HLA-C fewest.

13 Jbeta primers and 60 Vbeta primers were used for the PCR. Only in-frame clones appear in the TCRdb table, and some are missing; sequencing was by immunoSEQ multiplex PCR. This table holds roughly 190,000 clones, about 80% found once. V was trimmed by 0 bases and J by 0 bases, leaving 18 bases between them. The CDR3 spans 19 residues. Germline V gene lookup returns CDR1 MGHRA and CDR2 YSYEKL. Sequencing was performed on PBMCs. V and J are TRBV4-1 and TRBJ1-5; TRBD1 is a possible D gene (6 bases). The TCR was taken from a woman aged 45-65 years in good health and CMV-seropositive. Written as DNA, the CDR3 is TGCGCCAGCAGCCAAGATCGGCAGGGGATTGGGTATAGCAATCAGCCCCAGCATTTT. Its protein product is CASSQDRQGIGYSNQPQHF.